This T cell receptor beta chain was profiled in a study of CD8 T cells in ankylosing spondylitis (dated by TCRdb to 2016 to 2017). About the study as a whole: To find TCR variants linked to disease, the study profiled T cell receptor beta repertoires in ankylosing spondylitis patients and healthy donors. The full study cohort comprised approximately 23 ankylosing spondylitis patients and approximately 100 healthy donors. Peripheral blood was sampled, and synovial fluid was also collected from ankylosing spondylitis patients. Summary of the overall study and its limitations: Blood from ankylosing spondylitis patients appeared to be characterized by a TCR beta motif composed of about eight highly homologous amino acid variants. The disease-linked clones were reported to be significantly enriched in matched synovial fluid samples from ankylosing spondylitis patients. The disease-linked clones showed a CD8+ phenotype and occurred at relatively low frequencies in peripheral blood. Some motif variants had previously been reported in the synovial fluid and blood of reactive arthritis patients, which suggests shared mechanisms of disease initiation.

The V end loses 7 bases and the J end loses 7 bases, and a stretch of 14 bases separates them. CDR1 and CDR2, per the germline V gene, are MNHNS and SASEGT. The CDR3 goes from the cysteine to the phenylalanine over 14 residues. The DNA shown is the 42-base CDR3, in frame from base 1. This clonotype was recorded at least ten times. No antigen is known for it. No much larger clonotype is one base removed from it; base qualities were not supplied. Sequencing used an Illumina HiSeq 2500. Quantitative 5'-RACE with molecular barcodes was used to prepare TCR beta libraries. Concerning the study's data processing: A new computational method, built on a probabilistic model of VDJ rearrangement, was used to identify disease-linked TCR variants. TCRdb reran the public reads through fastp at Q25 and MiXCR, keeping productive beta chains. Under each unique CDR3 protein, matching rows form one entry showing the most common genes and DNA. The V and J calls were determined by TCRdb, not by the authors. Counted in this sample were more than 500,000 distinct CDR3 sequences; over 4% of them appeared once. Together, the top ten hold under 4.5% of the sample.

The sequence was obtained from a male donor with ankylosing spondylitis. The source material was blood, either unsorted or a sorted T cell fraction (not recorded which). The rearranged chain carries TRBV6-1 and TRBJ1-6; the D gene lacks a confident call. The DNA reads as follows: TGTGCCAGCAACTTAGACATGATAAATTCACCCCTCCACTTT. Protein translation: CASNLDMINSPLHF.